Below, 25 T cell receptor beta chains from the same sample are listed, as sequenced in a study of blood T cell repertoires in COVID-19. Assay: immunoSEQ multiplex PCR; the TCRdb copy retains only in-frame clones and omits some. This table has about 69,000 clones, 60% to 80% appearing once. Sample: peripheral blood. The receptors come from a human donor in a cohort sampled during active COVID-19.

V is TRBV11-2 and J is TRBJ2-5; a possible D gene is TRBD1 (5 bases). Germline lookup yields CDR1 SGHAT and CDR2 FQNNGV. Deletions cut 3 bases from V and 3 bases from J, with 8 bases between. There are 13 residues in the CDR3. The CDR3 reads CASSFGREETQYF. The CDR3 DNA follows: TGTGCCAGCAGCTTCGGCAGGGAAGAGACCCAGTACTTC. Variable domain in full (rest from reference TRBV11-2 and TRBJ2-5): EAGVAQSPRYKIIEKRQSVAFWCNPISGHATLYWYQQILGQGPKLLIQFQNNGVVDDSQLPKDRFSAERLKGVDSTLKIQPAKLEDSAVYLCASSFGREETQYFGPGTRLLVL.

The gene calls are TRBV7-2 and TRBJ2-2; D is unclear. The CDR3 is 15 residues long. V lost 5 bases and J lost 6, with 16 bases in between. CDR1 is SGHTA, CDR2 FQGNSA, per germline. The DNA of the CDR3 is TGTGCCAGCAGCCCCGGGTTAGCTCTCTCCGGGGAGCTGTTTTTT. Its protein is CASSPGLALSGELFF.

The chain recombines TRBV2 with TRBJ1-6; maybe TRBD1 (5 bases). The V gene lost 4 bases and the J gene lost 1 base, with 11 bases spanning the gap. CDR1 is SNHLY and CDR2 is FYNNEI in the germline V gene. The CDR3 runs to 16 residues. CDR3 DNA sequence: TGTGCCAGCAGTGGCACAGGCCCATCCTATAATTCACCCCTCCACTTT. The encoded protein is CASSGTGPSYNSPLHF.

The chain joins TRBV24-1 to TRBJ1-2; possible D gene TRBD1, 5 bases. Between the trimmed V and J ends, which lost 0 bases and 4 bases, there was a span of 8 bases. The CDR3 is 14 amino acids. Germline assignment: CDR1 KGHDR and CDR2 SFDVKD. The CDR3: CATSDLERGYGYTF. CDR3 DNA sequence: TGTGCCACCAGTGATTTGGAAAGGGGCTATGGCTACACCTTC.

The rearrangement uses TRBV7-9 and TRBJ1-4; TRBD1 matches 8 bases. This CDR3 has 18 residues. Unmatched junction bases numbered 10, after V lost 1 base and J lost 3 bases. From germline, CDR1 is SEHNR and CDR2 FQNEAQ (reference sequence). The CDR3 DNA follows: TGTGCCAGCAGCTTAGTCGTCAGTCAGGGGGCCTCTAATGAAAAACTGTTTTTT. Translated, it gives CASSLVVSQGASNEKLFF.

The V call is TRBV15, the J call TRBJ2-7, with 8 bases lining up with TRBD2. CDR3 length: 17 residues. Germline loops: CDR1 LNHNV, CDR2 YYDKDF (reference sequence). V shed 1 base and J 4 bases; nucleotides not matched to a gene: 12. The CDR3 reads CATSRAPGLVDRYEQYF. CDR3 nucleotides: TGTGCCACCAGCAGAGCCCCGGGACTAGTGGATAGGTACGAGCAGTACTTC.

This clone is a singleton in its sample. The chain is built from TRBV29-1 and TRBJ2-5, with D hard to call. Germline assignment: CDR1 SQVTM and CDR2 ANQGSEA. V lost 6 bases and J 4 bases, leaving 6 bases between the germline ends. The CDR3 consists of 10 residues. The CDR3 DNA reads TGCAGCGTCCAATCAGAGACCCAGTACTTC. This gives the protein CSVQSETQYF.

V and J are TRBV6-2 or TRBV6-3 and TRBJ2-2; the match to TRBD2 covers 12 bases. V trimming: 5 bases; J trimming: 3 bases; junction bases outside the gene matches: 1. Germline V gene lookup returns CDR1 MNHEY and CDR2 SVGEGT. The CDR3 spans 15 residues. CDR3: CASSGLAGHTGELFF. DNA for the CDR3: TGTGCCAGCAGTGGACTAGCGGGGCACACCGGGGAGCTGTTTTTT.

Regarding this clone: A junction boundary mismatches the germline segment, possibly from a read error. The CDR3 DNA is TGTGCCAGCAGTTTAGGCGGGAGGGTTTACACTGAGCAGTTCTTC. Translated, it gives CASSLGGRVYTEQFF. This sequence joins TRBV28 and TRBJ2-1, with 9 bases that match TRBD2. Looked up from germline, CDR1 is MDHEN and CDR2 is SYDVKM. The CDR3 sequence is 15 residues long.

This clone was counted only a few times. The chain is built from TRBV5-6 and TRBJ2-7; 9 bases are shared with TRBD1. With 4 bases clipped from V and 7 bases from J, the junction kept 9 bases outside the gene matches. Germline-derived CDR1 and CDR2 are SGHDT and YYEEEE. This CDR3 region has 14 residues. CDR3 nucleotides: TGTGCCAGCAGCCCGGGACAGGGCACAAGGGAGCAGTACTTC. Translation gives CASSPGQGTREQYF.

The rearrangement links TRBV2 to TRBJ2-7; TRBD1 matches at 7 bases. The CDR3 length is 14 residues. From germline, CDR1 is SNHLY and CDR2 FYNNEI. J was trimmed by 2 bases and V by 6 bases; bases with no gene match: 7. CDR3 sequence (DNA): TGTGCCAGCAGCGAATACAGGGGAGCCTACGAGCAGTACTTC. Translation gives CASSEYRGAYEQYF.

The rearrangement joins TRBV12-3 or TRBV12-4 to TRBJ2-7, with D possibly being TRBD1 (6 bases). V lost 11 bases and J 2 bases, leaving 16 bases between the germline ends. The CDR3 consists of 13 residues. In DNA, the CDR3 is TGTGCCTCTACGTTCAGGGGACCCTACGAGCAGTACTTC. Its protein product is CASTFRGPYEQYF.

The rearrangement uses TRBV5-1 and TRBJ1-1, with a possible D match to TRBD1 (5 bases). This CDR3 is 14 amino acids long. CDR1 and CDR2 from the germline V gene are SGHRS and YFSETQ. V lost 5 bases, J lost 6 bases, and 17 bases lay in between. Written as DNA, the CDR3 is TGCGCCAGCAGGCTATCTGGGGCAGGTCCTGAAGCTTTCTTT. Translating it yields CASRLSGAGPEAFF.

The CDR3 sequence is CASSPLPGLMQYF. The CDR3 nucleotides read TGTGCCAGCAGCCCCCTACCGGGACTGATGCAGTATTTT. The V call is TRBV12-3 or TRBV12-4, the J call TRBJ2-3, with D possibly being TRBD2 (6 bases). The CDR3 is 13 amino acids. V lost 6 bases and J lost 11, with 18 bases in between.

This clone was found many times. Here the CDR3 reads CASSQRGGQTQYF. The CDR3 DNA reads as TGTGCCAGCAGCCAACGGGGGGGACAGACCCAGTACTTC. The chain couples TRBV6-5 to TRBJ2-5; 8 bases fit TRBD2. Trimming cost V 6 bases and J 6 bases; bases outside gene matches: 6. The CDR3 covers 13 residues. Germline CDR1 MNHEY, CDR2 SVGAGI.

J is TRBJ2-5 and V is TRBV2; D remains unclear. This CDR3 spans 13 amino acids. The germline gives CDR1 SNHLY, CDR2 FYNNEI. V was clipped by 4 bases and J by 1 base, with 7 bases between them. CDR3 loop: CASSGGGQETQYF. DNA for the CDR3: TGTGCCAGCAGTGGAGGCGGCCAAGAGACCCAGTACTTC.

CDR3 DNA sequence: TGTGCCAGCAGCTCCGGGGAGACCGGGGAGCTGTTTTTT. It specifies CASSSGETGELFF. This chain joins TRBV7-9 and TRBJ2-2; TRBD2 might be the D (5 bases). Trimming shortened V by 4 bases and J by 5 bases, and 8 bases separated the two germline ends. The CDR3 has 13 residues. Germline CDR1 and CDR2: SEHNR and FQNEAQ (reference sequence).

The chain combines TRBV7-2 with TRBJ2-7; 7 nucleotides align to TRBD1. The length of the CDR3 is 14 residues. Germline-derived CDR1 and CDR2 are SGHTA and FQGNSA. V was pared by 4 bases and J by 2 bases, with 5 bases of the junction left unmatched. This CDR3 reads CASSSRQGPYEQYF. DNA of the CDR3: TGTGCCAGCAGCTCGAGACAGGGCCCCTACGAGCAGTACTTC.

This clone was seen only once. The chain is built from TRBV6-6 and TRBJ1-2, with 8 bases identical to TRBD1. The CDR3 has 14 amino acids. Germline assignment: CDR1 MNHNY and CDR2 SVGAGI (reference sequence). Trimming took 6 bases from V and 4 from J; bases not matched to a gene: 7. CDR3 sequence reads: CASRETGVSYGYTF. In nucleotides, the CDR3 is TGTGCCAGCAGGGAGACAGGGGTTAGCTATGGCTACACCTTC.

This sequence joins TRBV5-1 and TRBJ2-7; TRBD2 matches 8 bases. Germline CDR1 reads SGHRS; CDR2 reads YFSETQ. This CDR3 region has 14 residues. V shed 4 bases and J 5 bases; nucleotides not matched to a gene: 8. As DNA, the CDR3 is TGCGCCAGCAGCCCCAGGGGTAGCGGGGACGAGCAGTACTTC. Translation: CASSPRGSGDEQYF.

The chain has TRBV6-5 and TRBJ2-7; 7 bases match TRBD1. With V trimmed by 6 bases and J by 6 bases, 14 bases remained unmatched. This CDR3 region has 15 residues. The V gene's germline CDR1 is MNHEY and CDR2 SVGAGI. Here the CDR3 DNA reads TGTGCCAGCAGACAGGGGTACTGGGTAGGGCGCGAGCAGTACTTC. Translating it yields CASRQGYWVGREQYF.

The V gene is TRBV7-2, the J gene TRBJ2-1, with TRBD2 identical over 15 bases. This CDR3 is 16 amino acids long. With V trimmed by 5 bases and J by 11 bases, 10 bases remained unmatched. Looked up from germline, CDR1 is SGHTA and CDR2 is FQGNSA. Here the CDR3 reads CASSPTPGLAGGKQFF. The CDR3 coding sequence is TGTGCCAGCAGCCCAACACCGGGACTAGCGGGGGGCAAGCAGTTCTTC.

The rearrangement joins TRBV6-6 to TRBJ2-1, with 12 bases fitting TRBD2. Trimming at V came to 5 bases and at J to 10 bases, leaving 3 bases not matched to a gene. Per germline, CDR1 MNHNY and CDR2 SVGAGI (reference sequence). This CDR3 spans 13 amino acids. The CDR3 protein is CASSPTSGGEQFF. Written as DNA, the CDR3 is TGTGCCAGCAGTCCGACTAGCGGGGGCGAGCAGTTCTTC.

V and J are TRBV5-1 and TRBJ1-3, with no clear D. Germline loops: CDR1 SGHRS, CDR2 YFSETQ. There are 14 residues in the CDR3. Trimming pared 0 bases from V and 11 bases from J, leaving 15 bases between. As DNA, the CDR3 is TGCGCCAGCAGCTTGGCCTTGGGCGACGACGCCATATATTTT. Amino acid sequence: CASSLALGDDAIYF.

This chain joins TRBV6-1 and TRBJ2-6, with 11 bases that match TRBD2. Trimming cost V 0 bases and J 2 bases; bases outside gene matches: 6. CDR3 length equals 19 residues. Germline CDR1 MNHNS, CDR2 SASEGT. The CDR3 coding sequence is TGTGCCAGCAGTGAAGCGCTTCTAGCGGGAGGACCTGGGGCCAACGTCCTGACTTTC. Residues: CASSEALLAGGPGANVLTF.